This TCR beta chain emerged from a study of early T cells in non-severe SARS-CoV-2 infection. Across the whole study: The authors sequenced bulk RNA from unsorted whole blood, leaving chains unpaired. Whole-study findings and limits: Private and CD4 specificities were missed by VDJdb matching, skewed to anti-spike CD8.

Per the germline V gene, CDR1 is SGHTA and CDR2 is FQGNSA. The CDR3 covers 16 residues. Trimming removed 4 bases from V and 5 bases from J, with 18 bases in between. Concerning this clonotype itself: Antigen unknown.

Individual cDNA molecules received unique molecular identifiers. TCRdb fed the 5' RACE reads into MiXCR, producing one record per CDR3 protein. The sample has about 67,000 distinct CDR3 sequences, roughly 11% seen once; the top ten hold 3.5% to 4%. This chain joins TRBV7-2 and TRBJ2-1; D tentatively reads TRBD1 or TRBD2 (5 bases each). The clonotype was recovered from an adult who was a healthcare worker with PCR-confirmed SARS-CoV-2 infection or an uninfected control (not recorded which). Sequencing used whole blood. The CDR3 nucleotides are TGTGCCAGCAGCTCCGCAGGTACTGGGGGTGACAATGAGCAGTTCTTC. Its translation: CASSSAGTGGDNEQFF.